This TCR beta chain derives from a study of OX40 agonist ivuxolimab in advanced cancers. Study as a whole: Patients were given ivuxolimab, an antibody that agonizes OX40 (CD134). The eligibility criteria allowed prior anti-PD-1, anti-PD-L1 or anti-CTLA-4 therapy, and under 50% had some. General observations from the study: At doses 0.1 to 3.0 mg/kg, CD4+ and CD8+ clones expanded.

The CDR3 length is 14 residues. V was shortened by 1 base and J by 10 bases, with 14 bases between the two germline ends. Germline loops: CDR1 MGHRA, CDR2 YSYEKL. Generated by immunoSEQ multiplex PCR, the TCRdb table keeps only in-frame clones and is missing some. The data contain 52,000 or so clones, approximately 88% of them singletons. About this clone itself: What it recognizes is unknown.

The chain uses TRBV4-1 and TRBJ2-1; D gene uncertain. The sequence was collected from an adult with an advanced solid tumor such as melanoma, head and neck, liver or kidney cancer. Sample: CD4+ or CD8+ T cells sorted from blood, taken in a trial of the OX40 agonist ivuxolimab. CDR3 in amino acids: CASSQARVGYEQFF. For the CDR3, the DNA is TGCGCCAGCAGCCAAGCTAGGGTTGGATACGAGCAGTTCTTC.